The present T cell receptor beta chain was sequenced within a study of early T cells in non-severe SARS-CoV-2 infection (dated by TCRdb to about 2021). With regard to the full study: Bulk RNA from unsorted whole blood was used for TCR sequencing, so alpha and beta chains could not be paired.

Set within a cohort of healthcare workers in London, UK, this nested case-control study involved weekly PCR testing of nasopharyngeal swabs along with blood sampling. Between 23 and 31 March 2020, the week of the UK lockdown, healthcare workers were enrolled and then followed up weekly for as long as 16 weeks. The germline V end is reduced by 5 bases and the J end by 5 bases; junction bases left unmatched: 11. The CDR3 starts with the cysteine, ends with the phenylalanine, and has 16 residues. Solely the CDR3 DNA is kept, with 48 bases framed from the first base. CDR1 SGHVS and CDR2 FQNEAQ are derived from the germline V gene. To prepare the library, 5' RACE was applied. Sequencing used a NextSeq 500. In the TCR library protocol, unique molecular identifiers were attached to individual cDNA molecules to correct for PCR bias and sequencing error. Both TCR alpha and beta chains were sequenced, and tight co-correlation was observed between alpha and beta sequence abundances in each sample. In the source study's methods: Decombinator V4 was used to annotate the V gene, J gene and CDR3 of the TCR sequences. Expanded TCRs were defined as changing significantly between any two time points under a Poisson model with p below 0.0001. TCR abundances were normalised to the total number of TCRs sequenced per sample and expressed as counts per million. TRAV1-2 paired with TRAJ12, TRAJ20 or TRAJ33 defined MAIT TCRs, while TRAV10 paired with TRAJ18 defined iNKT TCRs. VDJdb, accessed 1 November 2021, was searched for CMV, EBV and SARS-CoV-2 annotated TCRs, with TCRs annotated for multiple antigens excluded. Clones were called with MiXCR by TCRdb after fastp trimmed the public reads at Q25, and only in-frame beta chains were retained. Identical CDR3 proteins give one entry, which carries the most common genes and DNA. TCRdb assigned the V and J calls; the authors' analysis was not used. In this sample the table shows 50,000 to 65,000 distinct CDR3 sequences, roughly 9.2% of which occur a single time. The ten largest clonotypes hold roughly 4% of the sample.

Results the study describes overall, beyond this receptor: VDJdb matching was skewed toward anti-spike CD8 responses and likely underestimated virus-specific expansions by missing private and CD4 specificities.

This clonotype has ten or more counts. There is no known antigen for this receptor. No qualities accompany the bases; no much larger clone lies one base away. This sequence originates from an adult who was a healthcare worker with PCR-confirmed SARS-CoV-2 infection or an uninfected control (not recorded which). The material sequenced was whole blood. The V gene is TRBV7-8 and the J gene is TRBJ2-5; 10 nucleotides in the junction match TRBD2. This receptor carries the CDR3 CASSPGASGGRETQYF. The DNA sequence reads TGTGCCAGCAGCCCGGGGGCTAGCGGGGGCCGGGAGACCCAGTACTTC.